Each of the 9 T cell receptor beta chains below was sequenced from the same sample in a study of cytomegalovirus exposure and HLA in healthy donors. PCR was performed using 60 Vbeta and 13 Jbeta primers. The method was immunoSEQ multiplex PCR; TCRdb's version includes in-frame clones alone and lacks a portion of them. Here the sample spans about 200,000 clones, around 85% being singletons. The specimen was PBMCs. Every receptor here comes from a girl aged 2 to 10 in good health and CMV-seronegative.

V gene TRBV7-9 combines with J gene TRBJ2-1; 10 bases agree with TRBD2. After removal of 5 bases from V and 2 bases from J, the junction contained 15 bases not matched to a gene. From germline, CDR1 is SEHNR and CDR2 FQNEAQ (reference sequence). This CDR3 has 19 amino acids. The CDR3 sequence: CASSPGLAAARGAYNEQFF. The CDR3 DNA sequence: TGTGCCAGCAGCCCAGGACTAGCGGCAGCCCGCGGGGCCTACAATGAGCAGTTCTTC.

V and J are TRBV6-5 and TRBJ1-5; possible D gene TRBD1, 5 bases. The V end was cut by 7 bases, the J end by 0 bases, with 13 bases between. This CDR3 comprises 15 residues. CDR1 MNHEY and CDR2 SVGAGI come from the germline V gene. The CDR3 spells CASTRDRNSNQPQHF. CDR3 DNA sequence: TGTGCCAGCACCAGGGATCGAAATAGCAATCAGCCCCAGCATTTT.

CDR3: CASRDGGRETQYF. The CDR3 DNA follows: TGTGCCAGCAGGGACGGGGGTCGGGAGACCCAGTACTTC. This sequence joins TRBV6-5 and TRBJ2-5; a weak D match, TRBD2 (6 bases). Germline-derived CDR1 and CDR2 are MNHEY and SVGAGI. This CDR3 is built from 13 residues. V was cut by 6 bases and J by 5 bases, with 13 bases left in between.

This clone was recorded only once. The genes are TRBV7-2 and TRBJ1-5; TRBD1 matches at 7 bases. In germline, CDR1 is SGHTA, CDR2 FQGNSA. This CDR3 contains 17 residues. With V trimmed by 5 bases and J by 0 bases, 10 bases remained unmatched. The CDR3: CASSLATGPYSNQPQHF. The DNA for the CDR3 is TGTGCCAGCAGCCTTGCGACAGGGCCGTATAGCAATCAGCCCCAGCATTTT.

The chain is built from TRBV7-9 and TRBJ1-2; D is possibly TRBD1 (5 bases). The CDR3 consists of 14 residues. Between the trimmed V and J ends, which lost 5 bases and 3 bases, there was a span of 13 bases. Germline loops: CDR1 SEHNR, CDR2 FQNEAQ (reference sequence). CDR3 sequence: CASSPTGGDYGYTF. The CDR3 DNA follows: TGTGCCAGCAGCCCCACCGGGGGGGACTATGGCTACACCTTC.

This clone has only a few counts. This chain uses TRBV2 with TRBJ1-2, with D hard to call. CDR1 is SNHLY and CDR2 is FYNNEI in the germline V gene. The CDR3 has 11 amino acids. With 6 bases removed from V and 3 bases from J, the gap between germline ends came to 5 bases. Here the CDR3 DNA reads TGTGCCAGCAGGGGAGACTATGGCTACACCTTC. This sequence encodes CASRGDYGYTF.

V gene TRBV11-2 combines with J gene TRBJ2-7; weak D call: TRBD1 (5 bases). Germline values: CDR1 SGHAT, CDR2 FQNNGV. The CDR3 has 15 amino acids. V lost 2 bases and J lost 3, with 14 bases in between. The CDR3 spells CASSLIGAGFYEQYF. CDR3 DNA sequence: TGTGCCAGCAGCTTAATTGGGGCAGGTTTCTACGAGCAGTACTTC.

The chain carries TRBV15 and TRBJ2-5; TRBD2 aligns across 10 bases. J was trimmed by 5 bases and V by 7 bases; bases with no gene match: 10. Germline V gives CDR1 LNHNV, CDR2 YYDKDF (reference sequence). The CDR3 loop spans 15 amino acids. CDR3 residues: CATKAVAGGGETQYF. The CDR3 region has the DNA TGTGCCACCAAAGCGGTAGCGGGAGGCGGGGAGACCCAGTACTTC.

J is TRBJ1-2 and V is TRBV6-1; D uncertain. The V end was cut by 5 bases, the J end by 8 bases, with 12 bases between. Germline V gene data show CDR1 as MNHNS and CDR2 as SASEGT. This CDR3 is 12 amino acids long. This CDR3 is CASSLEVVGYTF. For the CDR3, the DNA is TGTGCCAGCAGTCTCGAGGTCGTCGGCTACACCTTC.